This T cell receptor beta chain was observed in a study of blood T cell repertoires in COVID-19. Study-wide background: From T cells, B-cell-depleted T cells, or PBMCs came the material, which was cDNA or gDNA.

Per the study methods: Amplification with reference gene primers provided the estimates of nucleated cell counts. Sequenced by immunoSEQ multiplex PCR; TCRdb stores in-frame clones only, minus some. V and J calls and clone size follow that table, whereas D and trimming were derived from the DNA. The data hold 160,000 or so clones, with about 83% observed a single time. Germline values: CDR1 LGHDT, CDR2 YNNKEL (reference sequence). There are 15 residues in the CDR3. The J segment lost 6 bases and the V segment lost 0 bases, leaving 5 bases of the junction unmatched. Sequenced material: peripheral blood. The V gene is TRBV3-1 (or the pseudogene TRBV3-2), the J gene TRBJ1-5; TRBD1 agrees at 7 bases. This TCR was sampled from a woman of 80 years or more with acute or convalescent COVID-19. This chain's CDR3 is CASSQDMTGSQPQHF. The CDR3 nucleotides are TGTGCCAGCAGCCAAGATATGACAGGGAGTCAGCCCCAGCATTTT.